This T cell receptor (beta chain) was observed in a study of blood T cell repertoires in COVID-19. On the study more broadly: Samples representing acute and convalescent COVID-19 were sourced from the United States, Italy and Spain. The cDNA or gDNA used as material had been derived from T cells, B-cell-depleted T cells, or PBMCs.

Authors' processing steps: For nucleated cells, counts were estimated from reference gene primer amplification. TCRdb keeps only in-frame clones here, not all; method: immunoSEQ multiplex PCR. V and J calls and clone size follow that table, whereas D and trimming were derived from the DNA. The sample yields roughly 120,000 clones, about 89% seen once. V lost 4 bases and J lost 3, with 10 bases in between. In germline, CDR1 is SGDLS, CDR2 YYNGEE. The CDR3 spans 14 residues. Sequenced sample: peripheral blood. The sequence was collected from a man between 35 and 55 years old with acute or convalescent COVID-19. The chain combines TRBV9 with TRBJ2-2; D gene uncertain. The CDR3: CASSPRVDTGELFF. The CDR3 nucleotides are TGTGCCAGCAGCCCCCGCGTGGACACCGGGGAGCTGTTTTTT.